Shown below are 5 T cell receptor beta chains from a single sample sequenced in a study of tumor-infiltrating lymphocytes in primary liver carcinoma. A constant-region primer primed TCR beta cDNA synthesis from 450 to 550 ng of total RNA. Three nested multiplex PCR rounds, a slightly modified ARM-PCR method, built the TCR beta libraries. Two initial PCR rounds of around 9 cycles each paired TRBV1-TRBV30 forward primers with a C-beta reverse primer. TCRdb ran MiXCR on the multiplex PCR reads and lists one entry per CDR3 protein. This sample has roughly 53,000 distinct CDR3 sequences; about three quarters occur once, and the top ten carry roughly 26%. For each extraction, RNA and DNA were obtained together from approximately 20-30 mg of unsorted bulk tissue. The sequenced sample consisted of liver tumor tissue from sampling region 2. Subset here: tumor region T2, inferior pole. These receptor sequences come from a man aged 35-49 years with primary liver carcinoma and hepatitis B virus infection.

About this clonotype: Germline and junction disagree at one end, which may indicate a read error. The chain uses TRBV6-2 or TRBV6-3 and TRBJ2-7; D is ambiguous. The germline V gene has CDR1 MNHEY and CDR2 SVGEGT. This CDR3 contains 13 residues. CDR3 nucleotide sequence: TGTGCCAGTAGTTACTCGTCAGCCCCCGAGCAGTACTTC. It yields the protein CASSYSSAPEQYF.

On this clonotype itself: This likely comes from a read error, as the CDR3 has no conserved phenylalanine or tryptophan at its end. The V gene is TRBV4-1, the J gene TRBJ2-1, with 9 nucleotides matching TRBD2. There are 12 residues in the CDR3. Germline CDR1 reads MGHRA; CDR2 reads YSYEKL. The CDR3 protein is CASSQAGGEQFS. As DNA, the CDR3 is TGCGCCAGCAGTCAAGCGGGAGGTGAGCAGTTCTCC.

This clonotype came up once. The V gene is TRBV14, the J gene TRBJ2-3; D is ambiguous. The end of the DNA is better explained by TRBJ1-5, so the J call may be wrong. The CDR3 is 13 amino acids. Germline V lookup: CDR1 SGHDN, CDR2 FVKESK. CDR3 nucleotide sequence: TGTGCCAGCAGCCAAGTGGGATTTGATACGCAGCATTTT. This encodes CASSQVGFDTQHF.

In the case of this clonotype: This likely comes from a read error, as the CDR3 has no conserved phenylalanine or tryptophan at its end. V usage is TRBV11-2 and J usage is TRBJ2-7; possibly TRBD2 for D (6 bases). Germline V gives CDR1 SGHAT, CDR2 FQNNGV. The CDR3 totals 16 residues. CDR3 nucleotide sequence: TGTGCCAGCGGCTTCAGACTAGTCCGTCTGGAGGTGGAGCAGTACTTA. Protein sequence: CASGFRLVRLEVEQYL.

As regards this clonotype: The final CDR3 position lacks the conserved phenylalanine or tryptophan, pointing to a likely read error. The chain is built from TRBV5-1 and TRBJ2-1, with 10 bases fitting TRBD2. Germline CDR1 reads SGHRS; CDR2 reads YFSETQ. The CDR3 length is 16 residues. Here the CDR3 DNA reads TGCGCCAGCAACTTGGGGGGGACTAGCGCGACGAATGAGCAGTTCATC. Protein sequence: CASNLGGTSATNEQFI.